This TCR beta chain was sequenced in a study of regulatory T cells in long-lasting Graves disease. General study points: Accuracy might have suffered from few samples. There were preferences for TRBV28, TRBJ1-2 and TRBJ2-5 in persistent disease. Fewer public clonotypes were shared by new patients (roughly 970) than by persistent patients (about 2,800).

Noted time point: persistent/refractory GD, antithyroid drugs over 5 years with positive TRAb. After RNA was extracted from PBMCs, the TCR library was made from it. The patients were drawn from one endocrinology department in Xi'an, China. About this clonotype: The antigen remains undetermined.

CDR3-region Arm-PCR and iRepertoire HTBI primers produced the TCR beta libraries. Via MiXCR, TCRdb re-called the multiplex PCR reads, giving one row per CDR3 protein. Of approximately 440,000 distinct CDR3 sequences in the sample, about a quarter were seen once. Germline V lookup: CDR1 MNHNS, CDR2 SASEGT. The CDR3 is 13 amino acids. V shed 6 bases and J shed 10 bases, with 15 bases lying between them. The chain links TRBV6-1 to TRBJ2-2; D perhaps matches TRBD2 (7 bases). The sample here was peripheral blood mononuclear cells (PBMCs), taken when the disease was refractory, from a patient treated with antithyroid drugs. The TCR sequence derives from a female donor with Graves disease. CDR3 sequence (DNA): TGTGCCAGCAGAAAAAGGGGGGGGGCGGAGCTGTTTTTT. Its translation is CASRKRGGAELFF.